This T cell receptor (beta chain) was retrieved from a study of blood T cell repertoires in COVID-19. Study information: Some COVID-19 samples were acute and others convalescent; all came from the United States, Italy and Spain. PBMCs, B-cell-depleted T cells, or T cells were the source of the cDNA or gDNA that made up the material.

The CDR3 length is 10 residues. The germline CDR1 and CDR2 sequences are MNHGY and SAAAGT. As originally analysed: It was from reference gene primer amplification that nucleated cell counts were estimated. The method was immunoSEQ multiplex PCR; TCRdb's version includes in-frame clones alone and lacks a portion of them. V and J calls and clone size are given by that table; D and trimming were obtained from the DNA. The repertoire has around 230,000 clones, more than 65% of them found once; the top ten carry under 2.5%. V usage is TRBV6-8 and J usage is TRBJ1-1, with a weak D call TRBD1 (5 bases). This receptor was identified in a man aged 35 to 55 who had recovered from COVID-19. The sample comprised peripheral blood. The CDR3: CDGGGVEAFF. CDR3 bases: TGTGACGGGGGAGGGGTTGAAGCTTTCTTT.